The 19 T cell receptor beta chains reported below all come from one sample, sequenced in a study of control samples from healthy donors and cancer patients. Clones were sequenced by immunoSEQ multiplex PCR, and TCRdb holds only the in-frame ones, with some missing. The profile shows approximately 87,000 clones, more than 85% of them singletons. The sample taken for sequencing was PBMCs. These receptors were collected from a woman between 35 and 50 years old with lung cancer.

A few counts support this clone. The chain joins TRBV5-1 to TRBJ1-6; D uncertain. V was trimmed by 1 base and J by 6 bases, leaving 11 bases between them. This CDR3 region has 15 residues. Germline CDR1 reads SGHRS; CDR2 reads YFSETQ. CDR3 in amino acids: CASSLNWGSNSPLHF. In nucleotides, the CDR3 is TGCGCCAGCAGCTTGAACTGGGGATCTAATTCACCCCTCCACTTT.

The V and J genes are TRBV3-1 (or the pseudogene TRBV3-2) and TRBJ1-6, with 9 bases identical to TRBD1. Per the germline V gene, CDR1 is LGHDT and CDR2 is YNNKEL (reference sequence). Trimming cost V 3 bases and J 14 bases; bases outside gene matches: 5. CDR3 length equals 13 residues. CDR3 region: CASSQGQGVALHF. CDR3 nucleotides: TGTGCCAGCAGCCAGGGACAGGGTGTGGCCCTCCACTTT.

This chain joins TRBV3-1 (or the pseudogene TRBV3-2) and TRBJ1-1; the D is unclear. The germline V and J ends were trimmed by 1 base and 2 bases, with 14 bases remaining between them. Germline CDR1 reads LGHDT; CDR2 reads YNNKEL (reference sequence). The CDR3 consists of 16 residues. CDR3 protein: CASSQGVGSPNTEAFF. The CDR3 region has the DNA TGTGCCAGCAGCCAAGGTGTTGGTAGCCCCAACACTGAAGCTTTCTTT.

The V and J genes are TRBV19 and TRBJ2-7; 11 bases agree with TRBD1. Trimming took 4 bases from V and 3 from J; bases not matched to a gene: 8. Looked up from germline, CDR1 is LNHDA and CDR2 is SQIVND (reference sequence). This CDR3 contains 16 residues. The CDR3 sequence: CASSRNSGTGGYEQYF. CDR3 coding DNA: TGTGCCAGTAGTAGAAACTCTGGGACAGGGGGCTACGAGCAGTACTTC.

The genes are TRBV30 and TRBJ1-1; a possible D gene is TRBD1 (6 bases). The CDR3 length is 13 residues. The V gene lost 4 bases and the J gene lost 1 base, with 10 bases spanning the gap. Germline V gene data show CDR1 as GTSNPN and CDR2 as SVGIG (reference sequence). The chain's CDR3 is CAWNRAANTEAFF. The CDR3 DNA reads TGTGCCTGGAACAGGGCAGCGAACACTGAAGCTTTCTTT.

CDR3 loop: CASTGLAANIQYF. The CDR3 region has the DNA TGTGCCAGCACCGGACTGGCAGCCAACATTCAGTACTTC. The rearrangement links TRBV25-1 to TRBJ2-4; a possible D gene is TRBD2 (5 bases). V was cut by 7 bases and J by 7 bases, with 14 bases left in between. Germline V gives CDR1 MGHDK, CDR2 SYGVNS. This CDR3 contains 13 residues.

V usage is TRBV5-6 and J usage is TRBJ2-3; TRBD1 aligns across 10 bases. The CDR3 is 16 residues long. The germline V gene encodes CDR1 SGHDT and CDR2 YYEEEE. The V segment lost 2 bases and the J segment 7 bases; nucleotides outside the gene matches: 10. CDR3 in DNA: TGTGCCAGCAGCTTAGGGGGGACAGGGGTGTTAAATACGCAGTATTTT. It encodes CASSLGGTGVLNTQYF. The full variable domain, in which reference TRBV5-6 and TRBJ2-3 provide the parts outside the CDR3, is DAGVTQSPTHLIKTRGQQVTLRCSPKSGHDTVSWYQQALGQGPQFIFQYYEEEERQRGNFPDRFSGHQFPNYSSELNVNALLLGDSALYLCASSLGGTGVLNTQYFGPGTRLTVL.

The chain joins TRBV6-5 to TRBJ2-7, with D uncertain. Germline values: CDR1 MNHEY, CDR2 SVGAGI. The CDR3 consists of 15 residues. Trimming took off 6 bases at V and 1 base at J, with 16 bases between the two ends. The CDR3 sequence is CASSLRGWGSYEQYF. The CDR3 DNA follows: TGTGCCAGCAGCCTACGTGGGTGGGGATCCTACGAGCAGTACTTC.

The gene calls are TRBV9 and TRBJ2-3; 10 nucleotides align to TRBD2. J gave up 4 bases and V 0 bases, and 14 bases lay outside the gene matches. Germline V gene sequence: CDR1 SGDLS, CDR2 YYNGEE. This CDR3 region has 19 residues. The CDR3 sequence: CASSVVSSGGLYGADTQYF. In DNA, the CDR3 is TGTGCCAGCAGCGTAGTGAGTAGCGGGGGGCTATACGGGGCAGATACGCAGTATTTT.

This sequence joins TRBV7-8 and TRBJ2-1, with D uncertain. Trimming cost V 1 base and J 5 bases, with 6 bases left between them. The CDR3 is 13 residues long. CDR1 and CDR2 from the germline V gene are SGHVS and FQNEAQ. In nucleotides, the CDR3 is TGTGCCAGCAGCTTAGATAGACACAATGAGCAGTTCTTC. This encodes CASSLDRHNEQFF.

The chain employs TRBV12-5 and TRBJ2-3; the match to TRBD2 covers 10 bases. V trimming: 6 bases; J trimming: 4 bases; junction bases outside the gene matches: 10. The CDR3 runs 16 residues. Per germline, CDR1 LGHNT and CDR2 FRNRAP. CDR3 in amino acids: CASGELAGRGADTQYF. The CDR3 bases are TGTGCTAGTGGCGAACTAGCGGGGAGGGGGGCAGATACGCAGTATTTT. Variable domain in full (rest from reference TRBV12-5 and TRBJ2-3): DARVTQTPRHKVTEMGQEVTMRCQPILGHNTVFWYRQTMMQGLELLAYFRNRAPLDDSGMPKDRFSAEMPDATLATLKIQPSEPRDSAVYFCASGELAGRGADTQYFGPGTRLTVL.

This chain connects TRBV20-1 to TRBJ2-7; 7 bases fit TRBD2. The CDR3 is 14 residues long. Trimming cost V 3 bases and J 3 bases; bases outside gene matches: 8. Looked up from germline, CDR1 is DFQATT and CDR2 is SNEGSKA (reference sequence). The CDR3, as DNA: TGCAGTGCTAGTGTCAGGACTAGTCTCTACGAGCAGTACTTC. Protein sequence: CSASVRTSLYEQYF.

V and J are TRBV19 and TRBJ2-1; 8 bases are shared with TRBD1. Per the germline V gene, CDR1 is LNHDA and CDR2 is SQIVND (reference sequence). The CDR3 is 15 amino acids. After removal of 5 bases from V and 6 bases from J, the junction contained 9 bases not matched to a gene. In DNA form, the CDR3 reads TGTGCCAGTAGTGCACCAGACAGGGGCCGCAATGAGCAGTTCTTC. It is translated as CASSAPDRGRNEQFF.

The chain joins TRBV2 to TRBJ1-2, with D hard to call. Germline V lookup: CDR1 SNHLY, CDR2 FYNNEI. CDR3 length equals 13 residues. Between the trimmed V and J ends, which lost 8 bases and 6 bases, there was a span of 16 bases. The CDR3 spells CASLGYYGDGYTF. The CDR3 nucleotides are TGTGCCAGCCTGGGGTACTATGGCGATGGCTACACCTTC.

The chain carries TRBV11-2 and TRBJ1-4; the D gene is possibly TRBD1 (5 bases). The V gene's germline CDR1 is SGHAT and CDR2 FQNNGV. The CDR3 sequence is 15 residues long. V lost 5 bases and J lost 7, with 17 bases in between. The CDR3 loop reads CASSPLGQLGEKLFF. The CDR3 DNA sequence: TGTGCCAGCAGCCCCTTAGGACAACTAGGTGAAAAACTGTTTTTT. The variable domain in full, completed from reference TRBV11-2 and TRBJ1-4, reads EAGVAQSPRYKIIEKRQSVAFWCNPISGHATLYWYQQILGQGPKLLIQFQNNGVVDDSQLPKDRFSAERLKGVDSTLKIQPAKLEDSAVYLCASSPLGQLGEKLFFGSGTQLSVL.

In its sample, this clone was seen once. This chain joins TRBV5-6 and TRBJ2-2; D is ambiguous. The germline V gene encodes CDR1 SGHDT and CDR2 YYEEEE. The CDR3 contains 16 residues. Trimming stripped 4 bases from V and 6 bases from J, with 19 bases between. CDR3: CASSGINWYRAGELFF. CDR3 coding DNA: TGTGCCAGCAGCGGGATAAATTGGTACCGGGCCGGGGAGCTGTTTTTT.

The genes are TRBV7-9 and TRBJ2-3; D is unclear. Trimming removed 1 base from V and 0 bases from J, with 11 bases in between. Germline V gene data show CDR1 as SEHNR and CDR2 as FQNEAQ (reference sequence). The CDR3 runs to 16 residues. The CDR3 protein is CASSLGSLASTDTQYF. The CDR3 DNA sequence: TGTGCCAGCAGCTTAGGATCCTTGGCTAGCACAGATACGCAGTATTTT.

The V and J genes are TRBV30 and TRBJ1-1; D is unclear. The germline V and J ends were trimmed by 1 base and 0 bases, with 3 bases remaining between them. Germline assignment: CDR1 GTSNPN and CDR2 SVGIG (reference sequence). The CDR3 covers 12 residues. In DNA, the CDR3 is TGTGCCTGGAGTGGTGTGAACACTGAAGCTTTCTTT. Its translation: CAWSGVNTEAFF.

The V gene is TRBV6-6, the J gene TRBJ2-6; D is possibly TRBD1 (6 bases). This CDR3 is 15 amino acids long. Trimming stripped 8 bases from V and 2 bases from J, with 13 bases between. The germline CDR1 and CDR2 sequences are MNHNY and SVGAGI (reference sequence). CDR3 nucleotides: TGTGCCAGCCTCCCCGGACAGCCTGGGGCCAACGTCCTGACTTTC. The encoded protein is CASLPGQPGANVLTF.